This passage covers 21 T cell receptor beta chains from one sample sequenced in a study of T cells after somatic rescue of genetic block. Data came from immunoSEQ multiplex PCR; TCRdb stores just in-frame clones and leaves some out. The table shows tens of thousands of clones, with around 90% occurring only once. Sequencing was carried out using peripheral blood mononuclear cells (PBMCs). These receptors were collected from a woman in her late teens or twenties.

V usage is TRBV30 and J usage is TRBJ2-2; D unresolved. Germline values: CDR1 GTSNPN, CDR2 SVGIG (reference sequence). CDR3 length: 16 residues. V lost 4 bases to trimming and J lost 3 bases, with 18 bases between them. The CDR3 loop reads CAWIRPGSLHTGELFF. CDR3 nucleotide sequence: TGTGCCTGGATTAGGCCCGGGTCCTTACACACCGGGGAGCTGTTTTTT.

This clone was detected only once. The V gene is TRBV6-6, the J gene TRBJ2-1; tentative D call: TRBD1 (5 bases). CDR1 and CDR2 from the germline V gene are MNHNY and SVGAGI (reference sequence). V lost 0 bases, J lost 5 bases, and 14 bases lay in between. CDR3 size: 16 residues. CDR3 in amino acids: CASSYSRQTVNNEQFF. Here the CDR3 DNA reads TGTGCCAGCAGTTACTCGAGGCAGACAGTAAACAATGAGCAGTTCTTC.

The V call is TRBV11-3, the J call TRBJ2-5; maybe TRBD1 (7 bases). Deletions cut 5 bases from V and 3 bases from J, with 16 bases between. The CDR3 is made up of 15 amino acids. CDR1 SGHNT and CDR2 YENEEA come from the germline V gene. CDR3 sequence reads: CASSVGSRGEETQYF. The CDR3 DNA sequence: TGTGCCAGCAGCGTAGGCAGCAGGGGGGAAGAGACCCAGTACTTC.

The DNA of the CDR3 is TGCGCCAGCAGCCTCCACGGCGGGACTAGCGGGAGTTACGAGCAGTACTTC. Its translation: CASSLHGGTSGSYEQYF. This chain uses TRBV4-1 with TRBJ2-7, with TRBD2 matching 14 bases. Per the germline V gene, CDR1 is MGHRA and CDR2 is YSYEKL. J lost 4 bases, V lost 4 bases, and 9 bases had no gene match. The length of the CDR3 is 17 residues.

This clone was observed a single time. The CDR3 reads CASSPRDGYNEQFF. CDR3 DNA sequence: TGTGCCAGCAGCCCTAGGGACGGGTACAATGAGCAGTTCTTC. V is TRBV11-3 and J is TRBJ2-1; D may correspond to TRBD1 or TRBD2 (5 bases each). V was clipped by 5 bases and J by 4 bases, with 12 bases between them. The CDR3 has 14 amino acids. The germline V gene encodes CDR1 SGHNT and CDR2 YENEEA.

J is TRBJ2-3 and V is TRBV10-1, with TRBD2 matching 11 bases. The V and J ends lost 6 bases and 6 bases, in that order; junction bases with no gene match: 8. There are 15 residues in the CDR3. Germline lookup yields CDR1 WNHNN and CDR2 SYGVQD (reference sequence). The CDR3 spells CASRDSGRAWDTQYF. The CDR3 nucleotides are TGCGCCAGCAGGGATAGCGGGAGGGCCTGGGATACGCAGTATTTT.

Remarks on this clone: One junction end disagrees with the germline gene, perhaps due to a read error. The rearrangement uses TRBV7-7 and TRBJ2-5, with D possibly being TRBD1 or TRBD2 (5 bases each). Germline V lookup: CDR1 SSHAT, CDR2 FNYEAQ (reference sequence). The CDR3 is made up of 15 amino acids. CDR3 amino acids: CASSARLGERETQYF. Written as DNA, the CDR3 is TGTGCTAGCAGCGCCCGGCTGGGGGAACGGGAGACCCAGTACTTC.

The chain carries TRBV29-1 and TRBJ1-1; D not certain. The CDR3 is 12 amino acids. Trimming left V 6 bases short and J 1 base short, with 9 bases between. Germline-derived CDR1 and CDR2 are SQVTM and ANQGSEA. CDR3 coding DNA: TGCAGCGTCCCCTGGGGGAACACTGAAGCTTTCTTT. It translates to CSVPWGNTEAFF. The full variable domain, in which reference TRBV29-1 and TRBJ1-1 provide the parts outside the CDR3, is SAVISQKPSRDICQRGTSLTIQCQVDSQVTMMFWYRQQPGQSLTLIATANQGSEATYESGFVIDKFPISRPNLTFSTLTVSNMSPEDSSIYLCSVPWGNTEAFFGQGTRLTVV.

J is TRBJ1-1 and V is TRBV5-1, with D unresolved. Trimming took off 5 bases at V and 5 bases at J, with 16 bases between the two ends. Germline CDR1 reads SGHRS; CDR2 reads YFSETQ. The CDR3 contains 14 residues. The CDR3 DNA follows: TGCGCCAGCAGTAAGCAGGCGGAGGGTACTGAAGCTTTCTTT. The encoded protein is CASSKQAEGTEAFF.

V is TRBV4-1 and J is TRBJ1-2; tentative D call: TRBD1 (5 bases). The germline V and J ends were trimmed by 2 bases and 4 bases, with 11 bases remaining between them. CDR3 length equals 14 residues. Germline V gene lookup returns CDR1 MGHRA and CDR2 YSYEKL. The CDR3 reads CASSQTGTPYGYTF. The CDR3 DNA reads as TGCGCCAGCAGCCAAACCGGGACCCCCTATGGCTACACCTTC.

This clone was detected only once. V usage is TRBV10-1 and J usage is TRBJ2-1, with D unresolved. The CDR3 has 11 residues. Germline V lookup: CDR1 WNHNN, CDR2 SYGVQD (reference sequence). V lost 1 base and J 10 bases, leaving 5 bases between the germline ends. The CDR3 protein is CASSELIEQFF. The CDR3 DNA is TGCGCCAGCAGTGAGTTGATAGAGCAGTTCTTC.

The chain recombines TRBV5-1 with TRBJ2-7; 7 bases fit TRBD1. This CDR3 has 14 amino acids. After removal of 4 bases from V and 5 bases from J, the junction contained 9 bases not matched to a gene. Germline CDR1 is SGHRS and CDR2 is YFSETQ. CDR3 residues: CASSPWDSSDEQYF. The CDR3 nucleotides are TGCGCCAGCAGCCCGTGGGACAGCTCTGACGAGCAGTACTTC.

The V call is TRBV14, the J call TRBJ2-7; 11 bases align to TRBD2. The CDR3 runs 15 residues. Germline CDR1 reads SGHDN; CDR2 reads FVKESK. The J segment lost 3 bases and the V segment lost 3 bases, leaving 4 bases of the junction unmatched. DNA of the CDR3: TGTGCCAGCAGCCAGGGGACTAGCGGATTCTACGAGCAGTACTTC. Translated: CASSQGTSGFYEQYF.

This chain connects TRBV18 to TRBJ2-1, with 7 bases identical to TRBD2. The germline CDR1 and CDR2 sequences are KGHSH and LQKENI. The length of the CDR3 is 15 residues. After removal of 3 bases from V and 4 bases from J, the junction contained 6 bases not matched to a gene. This chain's CDR3 is CASSPLASGYNEQFF. The CDR3 coding sequence is TGTGCCAGCTCACCTCTGGCTAGCGGATACAATGAGCAGTTCTTC.

The table lists this clone with a count of one. The chain recombines TRBV28 with TRBJ2-7, with 9 nucleotides matching TRBD1. The V gene end was trimmed by 6 bases and the J gene end by 6 bases; junction bases not matched to a gene: 12. This CDR3 spans 15 amino acids. Per the germline V gene, CDR1 is MDHEN and CDR2 is SYDVKM. The CDR3 loop reads CASRVPGQGPSEQYF. The CDR3 nucleotides are TGTGCCAGCAGGGTCCCGGGACAGGGTCCATCCGAGCAGTACTTC.

V usage is TRBV7-6 and J usage is TRBJ2-5, with 9 bases that match TRBD2. Germline trimming cut 4 bases from V and 3 bases from J; bases unmatched to any gene: 3. The CDR3 spans 14 residues. Germline V gene data show CDR1 as SGHVS and CDR2 as FNYEAQ. CDR3 residues: CASSSEREEETQYF. The DNA of the CDR3 is TGTGCCAGCAGCTCCGAGCGGGAGGAAGAGACCCAGTACTTC.

This rearrangement joins TRBV5-1 to TRBJ2-2; 7 bases are shared with TRBD1. J was trimmed by 1 base and V by 4 bases; bases with no gene match: 7. The CDR3 runs to 16 residues. Germline V gene data show CDR1 as SGHRS and CDR2 as YFSETQ. CDR3 nucleotide sequence: TGCGCCAGCAGCAAATGGACAGGAGAGAACACCGGGGAGCTGTTTTTT. Translation gives CASSKWTGENTGELFF.

This clone came up once. V is TRBV29-1 and J is TRBJ2-2; TRBD2 aligns across 13 bases. The ends lost 6 bases at V and 7 bases at J; junction bases unmatched: 8. The CDR3 has 15 residues. From germline, CDR1 is SQVTM and CDR2 ANQGSEA. The CDR3 spells CSVRTTSGRHGELFF. CDR3 nucleotide sequence: TGCAGCGTCCGGACGACTAGCGGGAGGCACGGGGAGCTGTTTTTT.

The rearrangement joins TRBV9 to TRBJ1-1; D gene unclear. The CDR3 consists of 15 residues. V was clipped by 6 bases and J by 1 base, with 16 bases between them. CDR1 and CDR2 from the germline V gene are SGDLS and YYNGEE. The CDR3, as DNA: TGTGCCAGCAAGACCGTCAAAGGGTGGAACACTGAAGCTTTCTTT. Translating it yields CASKTVKGWNTEAFF.

CDR3 DNA sequence: TGTGCCAGCAGTCAATACACAGATACGCAGTATTTT. This translates into CASSQYTDTQYF. V usage is TRBV27 and J usage is TRBJ2-3, with no clear D. Germline assignment: CDR1 MNHEY and CDR2 SMNVEV (reference sequence). This CDR3 has 12 amino acids. V lost 5 bases, J lost 2 bases, and 5 bases lay in between.

The chain is built from TRBV4-2 and TRBJ1-2; D is perhaps TRBD1 (5 bases). This CDR3 is built from 15 residues. Germline loops: CDR1 LGHNA, CDR2 YNFKEQ. Trimming cost V 2 bases and J 0 bases, with 10 bases left between them. The CDR3 region has the DNA TGTGCCAGCAGCCAACTCACACAGGCTAACTATGGCTACACCTTC. Amino acid sequence: CASSQLTQANYGYTF.